The rows below give T cell receptor beta chains drawn from one sample of a study of cytomegalovirus exposure and HLA in healthy donors. Libraries were prepared by immunoSEQ multiplex PCR; TCRdb keeps only in-frame clonotypes and omits some of them. Found here are hundreds of thousands of clones, approximately 83% of them singletons; the top ten hold over 11%. The sample taken for sequencing was PBMCs. Every receptor here comes from a woman under 40 in good health and CMV-seropositive. The CDR3 runs from the conserved cysteine through the conserved F or W. The D gene is left open where the match is weak. A clone size is listed for some rows: how often the clone was seen (once, few, many), or a class if it is expanded.

.	TRBV5-6	.	TRBJ1-1	CASSFHTEAFF	TGTGCCAGCAGCTTCCACACTGAAGCTTTCTTT
.	TRBV30	.	TRBJ2-7	CAWSRGGSSYEQYF	TGTGCCTGGAGCCGAGGGGGGAGCTCCTACGAGCAGTACTTC
once	TRBV29-1	TRBD1	TRBJ1-1	CSVEGEQGARTEAFF	TGCAGCGTTGAAGGAGAACAGGGGGCGCGCACTGAAGCTTTCTTT
.	TRBV5-1	.	TRBJ2-1	CASSSYNEQFF	TGCGCCAGCAGCTCCTACAATGAGCAGTTCTTC
.	TRBV28	.	TRBJ2-5	CASSLRGFQETQYF	TGTGCCAGCAGTTTGAGGGGGTTCCAAGAGACCCAGTACTTC
.	TRBV6-5	TRBD1	TRBJ1-3	CASSRGQKSGNTIYF	TGTGCCAGCAGTCGGGGACAGAAAAGTGGAAACACCATATATTTT
.	TRBV6-6	.	TRBJ2-2	CASRAGQNTGELFF	TGTGCCAGCAGAGCGGGACAGAACACCGGGGAGCTGTTTTTT
.	TRBV4-1	TRBD2	TRBJ2-1	CASSQNGLAGAHEQFF	TGCGCCAGCAGCCAAAACGGACTAGCGGGAGCTCATGAGCAGTTCTTC
.	TRBV29-1	TRBD1	TRBJ2-7	CSVRDRASYEQYF	TGCAGCGTTCGGGACAGGGCCTCCTACGAGCAGTACTTC
.	TRBV28	.	TRBJ2-7	CASSPSLLPYEQYF	TGTGCCAGCAGCCCGAGCCTCTTACCCTACGAGCAGTACTTC
.	TRBV15	.	TRBJ1-5	CATSREQGSYQPQHF	TGTGCCACCAGCAGAGAACAGGGATCTTATCAGCCCCAGCATTTT
once	TRBV25-1	TRBD1	TRBJ1-1	CASSPTGGAGNTEAFF	TGTGCCAGCTCCCCGACAGGGGGAGCAGGGAACACTGAAGCTTTCTTT
.	TRBV5-1	TRBD1	TRBJ1-2	CASSTDRGPVKGYTF	TGCGCCAGCAGCACAGACAGGGGGCCTGTTAAAGGCTACACCTTC
.	TRBV2	TRBD1	TRBJ2-5	CASNRGRGKETQYF	TGTGCCAGCAACCGCGGCAGGGGGAAAGAGACCCAGTACTTC
.	TRBV4-1	.	TRBJ2-7	CASSLASRDEQYF	TGCGCCAGCAGCCTAGCTAGCAGAGACGAGCAGTACTTC
.	TRBV27	TRBD2	TRBJ2-1	CASSLYGGSYNEQFF	TGTGCCAGCAGCCTTTACGGCGGGAGCTACAATGAGCAGTTCTTC
once	TRBV30	.	TRBJ1-5	CAWEQGRGQPQHF	TGTGCCTGGGAACAGGGTCGGGGTCAGCCCCAGCATTTT
.	TRBV15	.	TRBJ2-1	CATSRGVAENEQFF	TGTGCCACCAGCAGAGGAGTAGCGGAGAATGAGCAGTTCTTC
.	TRBV28	.	TRBJ2-7	CASSHPGVGEQYF	TGTGCCAGCAGTCACCCAGGGGTGGGCGAGCAGTACTTC
many	TRBV11-2	TRBD2	TRBJ2-7	CASSSLAGETYEQYF	TGTGCCAGCAGCTCCCTAGCGGGAGAGACCTACGAGCAGTACTTC
.	TRBV29-1	.	TRBJ1-2	CSVYGGPYGYTF	TGCAGCGTTTACGGGGGTCCCTATGGCTACACCTTC
.	TRBV11-3	.	TRBJ2-3	CASSPGLAKSTDTQYF	TGTGCCAGCAGCCCCGGCCTAGCGAAGAGCACAGATACGCAGTATTTT
.	TRBV2	.	TRBJ2-7	CASTRLSEQYF	TGTGCCAGCACTCGTCTCAGCGAGCAGTACTTC
few	TRBV28	TRBD2	TRBJ2-2	CASSPPGDYLTGELFF	TGTGCCAGCAGTCCCCCGGGGGACTACCTCACCGGGGAGCTGTTTTTT
.	TRBV28	.	TRBJ1-5	CASRSRPHSNQPQHF	TGTGCCAGCAGGAGCCGGCCCCATAGCAATCAGCCCCAGCATTTT
.	TRBV6-1	.	TRBJ1-4	CASGRTGEKLFF	TGTGCCAGCGGCCGAACTGGAGAAAAACTGTTTTTT
.	TRBV7-9	.	TRBJ2-1	CASSSQPGLTTTYNEQFF	TGTGCCAGCAGCTCCCAACCGGGACTCACAACTACTTACAATGAGCAGTTCTTC
.	TRBV7-3	.	TRBJ2-6	CASSAQLVSGANVLTF	TGTGCCAGCAGCGCTCAACTCGTCTCTGGGGCCAACGTCCTGACTTTC
few	TRBV5-8	TRBD1	TRBJ1-2	CASSLGPGTGDGYTF	TGTGCCAGCAGCTTGGGGCCCGGGACAGGGGATGGTTACACCTTC
few	TRBV2	TRBD1	TRBJ2-3	CASKRDRSTDTQYF	TGTGCCAGCAAACGGGACAGGTCCACAGATACGCAGTATTTT
.	TRBV7-9	.	TRBJ2-7	CASSQRGEQYF	TGTGCCAGCAGCCAAAGAGGCGAGCAGTACTTC
.	TRBV5-1	.	TRBJ1-1	CASTSVGNTEAFF	TGCGCCAGCACTTCCGTAGGGAACACTGAAGCTTTCTTT
.	TRBV29-1	.	TRBJ1-2	CSVESWGEANYGYTF	TGCAGCGTTGAAAGTTGGGGTGAAGCTAACTATGGCTACACCTTC
.	TRBV27	.	TRBJ1-1	CASSFFRAGNTEAFF	TGTGCCAGCAGTTTCTTCAGGGCGGGAAACACTGAAGCTTTCTTT
.	TRBV5-4	TRBD1	TRBJ2-3	CASSGDRGNTQYF	TGTGCCAGCAGCGGCGACAGGGGAAATACGCAGTATTTT
.	TRBV5-6	TRBD2	TRBJ2-7	CASSSPGLAWEQYF	TGTGCCAGCAGCTCCCCGGGACTAGCCTGGGAGCAGTACTTC
.	TRBV30	.	TRBJ1-2	CAWSAPPGYTF	TGTGCCTGGAGCGCCCCCCCGGGCTACACCTTC
.	TRBV6-1	.	TRBJ2-5	CASSEVGGGQIQETQYF	TGTGCCAGCAGTGAAGTGGGGGGAGGACAGATCCAAGAGACCCAGTACTTC
once	TRBV7-3	.	TRBJ2-7	CASSIFRDNYEQYF	TGTGCCAGCAGCATATTCCGGGACAACTACGAGCAGTACTTC
.	TRBV7-9	.	TRBJ2-1	CASSQRDPRGPYNEQFF	TGTGCCAGCAGCCAACGGGACCCCAGAGGACCCTACAATGAGCAGTTCTTC
few	TRBV2	.	TRBJ1-5	CASSEVSPNQPQHF	TGTGCCAGCAGTGAAGTAAGTCCCAATCAGCCCCAGCATTTT
few	TRBV6-4	.	TRBJ2-1	CASSDSPDSNNEQFF	TGTGCCAGCAGTGACTCTCCAGACAGTAACAATGAGCAGTTCTTC
.	TRBV6-1	TRBD2	TRBJ2-7	CASSEALAGGSYEQYF	TGTGCCAGCAGTGAAGCTCTGGCGGGAGGGTCCTACGAGCAGTACTTC
.	TRBV20-1	.	TRBJ1-1	CSALNTEAFF	TGCAGTGCTTTGAACACTGAAGCTTTCTTT
.	TRBV30	.	TRBJ1-2	CAWSVPILGDLYYGYTF	TGTGCCTGGAGTGTTCCCATTCTGGGGGACCTTTACTATGGCTACACCTTC
.	TRBV6-1	.	TRBJ1-2	CASSGYRGRGAGRLSGYTF	TGTGCCAGCAGTGGCTATCGAGGGCGGGGAGCGGGCAGATTGTCTGGCTACACCTTC
once	TRBV2	.	TRBJ1-2	CASSIAENYGYTF	TGTGCCAGCAGTATCGCGGAAAACTATGGCTACACCTTC
few	TRBV11-1	.	TRBJ2-7	CASSLAVVYEQYF	TGTGCCAGCAGCTTAGCGGTTGTTTACGAGCAGTACTTC
.	TRBV28	TRBD1	TRBJ1-5	CASQRGQADQPQHF	TGTGCCAGCCAACGGGGACAGGCGGACCAGCCCCAGCATTTT
.	TRBV21-1	.	TRBJ2-1	CASTQGRSPYNEQFF	TGTGCCAGCACCCAGGGGAGAAGTCCCTACAATGAGCAGTTCTTC
few	TRBV5-4	TRBD1	TRBJ1-3	CASSSGTGAGNTIYF	TGTGCCAGCAGTTCAGGGACAGGGGCTGGAAACACCATATATTTT
.	TRBV28	.	TRBJ1-5	CASSLGHSNQPQHF	TGTGCCAGCAGTTTGGGACACAGCAATCAGCCCCAGCATTTT
once	TRBV19	TRBD1	TRBJ1-1	CASSIGSGQGRTEAFF	TGTGCCAGTAGTATAGGGTCGGGACAGGGAAGGACTGAAGCTTTCTTT
.	TRBV7-2	.	TRBJ2-7	CASSLLRTYEQYF	TGTGCCAGCAGTCTCCTCCGCACCTACGAGCAGTACTTC
once	TRBV7-2	.	TRBJ2-3	CASSSLTDTQYF	TGTGCCAGCAGCTCATTGACAGATACGCAGTATTTT
.	TRBV4-2	.	TRBJ2-5	CASSQGLRQETQYF	TGTGCCAGCAGCCAAGGGCTACGTCAAGAGACCCAGTACTTC
once	TRBV6-1	TRBD1	TRBJ1-2	CASNIGQGAGGYTF	TGTGCCAGCAACATTGGACAGGGCGCAGGTGGCTACACCTTC
.	TRBV11-2	.	TRBJ2-2	CASSWVAGELFF	TGTGCCAGCAGCTGGGTTGCCGGGGAGCTGTTTTTT
.	TRBV28	.	TRBJ1-4	CASSDPLGVREKLFF	TGTGCCAGCAGTGACCCATTGGGGGTTAGAGAAAAACTGTTTTTT